These 21 T cell receptor beta chains share one sample of origin, sequenced in a study of blood T cells in healthy people across ages. Primed by a sample-barcoded 5' primer and a J-beta primer mix, a second PCR proceeded for 7 to 11 cycles. Using its own MiXCR run on the 5' RACE reads, TCRdb lists one record per CDR3 protein. The profile shows around 520,000 distinct CDR3 sequences, about a quarter of them singletons. The sample also formed part of further work on T cells of mothers and their children.

Sequencing used blood. These receptors were collected from a boy aged 2 to 10 in good health.

This clonotype was counted between two and nine times. The chain couples TRBV6-6 to TRBJ1-5; no clear D. The CDR3 is 14 amino acids. The V end lost 5 bases, the J end lost 5 bases, and 13 bases lay between the germline ends. Germline-derived CDR1 and CDR2 are MNHNY and SVGAGI (reference sequence). CDR3 residues: CASSLRDGYQPQHF. Written as DNA, the CDR3 is TGTGCCAGCAGTCTCCGGGATGGGTATCAGCCCCAGCATTTT.

V usage is TRBV10-3 and J usage is TRBJ2-5; D remains ambiguous. This CDR3 spans 14 amino acids. Germline lookup yields CDR1 ENHRY and CDR2 SYGVKD. Trimming pared 1 base from V and 5 bases from J, leaving 11 bases between. The CDR3 coding sequence is TGTGCCATCAGTGAGTTGGCATGGCGTGAGACCCAGTACTTC. It yields the protein CAISELAWRETQYF.

This clonotype was observed a few times. The genes are TRBV20-1 and TRBJ2-2; D unresolved. V lost 4 bases, J lost 3 bases, and 6 bases lay in between. CDR1 and CDR2 from the germline V gene are DFQATT and SNEGSKA (reference sequence). This CDR3 contains 12 residues. CDR3 sequence reads: CSATVHTGELFF. As DNA, the CDR3 is TGCAGTGCTACGGTCCACACCGGGGAGCTGTTTTTT.

The chain combines TRBV10-3 with TRBJ2-1; 8 positions agree with TRBD1. The J call may be wrong; the DNA end is better matched by TRBJ2-7. CDR3 length: 15 residues. Germline V gives CDR1 ENHRY, CDR2 SYGVKD. CDR3 in amino acids: CAISEASGGWYEQYF. DNA for the CDR3: TGTGCCATCAGTGAGGCCTCAGGGGGCTGGTACGAGCAGTACTTC.

This clonotype came up a few times. This chain connects TRBV5-1 to TRBJ2-1; 15 bases agree with TRBD2. V lost 0 bases and J lost 4; bases outside the gene matches: 8. The CDR3 covers 19 residues. In germline, CDR1 is SGHRS, CDR2 YFSETQ. The DNA of the CDR3 is TGCGCCAGCAGCTTGGCCGGGACTAGCGGGAGGTCGCAGTACAATGAGCAGTTCTTC. Protein sequence: CASSLAGTSGRSQYNEQFF.

This clonotype was detected a few times. The chain uses TRBV7-2 and TRBJ2-2; the D is unclear. There are 15 residues in the CDR3. Germline values: CDR1 SGHTA, CDR2 FQGNSA. V was shortened by 3 bases and J by 2 bases, with 10 bases between the two germline ends. In nucleotides, the CDR3 is TGTGCCAGCAGCTTCGACGGGCCTAACACCGGGGAGCTGTTTTTT. Its translation is CASSFDGPNTGELFF.

This clonotype was seen a handful of times. This chain uses TRBV18 with TRBJ1-4; D remains unclear. The CDR3 has 14 residues. The V gene's germline CDR1 is KGHSH and CDR2 LQKENI. V lost 4 bases to trimming and J lost 3 bases, with 9 bases between them. Written as DNA, the CDR3 is TGTGCCAGCTCACAACAGAGATCTAATGAAAAACTGTTTTTT. As protein: CASSQQRSNEKLFF.

The chain carries TRBV29-1 and TRBJ2-5; D gene unclear. The J call may not be correct, given that the DNA end is closer to TRBJ2-1. The CDR3 extends over 12 amino acids. Germline CDR1 SQVTM, CDR2 ANQGSEA. The CDR3 protein is CSVDHTVNEQFF. The CDR3 nucleotides are TGCAGCGTTGATCACACAGTCAATGAGCAGTTCTTC.

This chain joins TRBV7-2 and TRBJ2-2; D is ambiguous. CDR3 length equals 13 residues. The germline gives CDR1 SGHTA, CDR2 FQGNSA. V gave up 3 bases and J gave up 7 bases, with 9 bases separating them. The CDR3 region has the DNA TGTGCCAGCAGCTTTTCCTCTGTCGGGGAGCTGTTTTTT. Residues: CASSFSSVGELFF.

This clonotype was seen only once. This chain joins TRBV10-3 and TRBJ1-1; D is ambiguous. The CDR3 runs 13 residues. CDR1 is ENHRY and CDR2 is SYGVKD in the germline V gene. V lost 4 bases and J lost 7, with 13 bases in between. The CDR3 bases are TGTGCCATCAGTGGAGCTCCGGAGCGTGAAGCTTTCTTT. This codes for CAISGAPEREAFF.

A note on this clonotype: This CDR3 is missing its conserved last phenylalanine or tryptophan, likely due to a read error. V and J are TRBV6-5 and TRBJ1-4, with TRBD1 matching 7 bases. V lost 0 bases to trimming and J lost 0 bases; unmatched junction nucleotides: 1. Germline V gene sequence: CDR1 MNHEY, CDR2 SVGAGI. This CDR3 is 16 amino acids long. The CDR3 is CASSYSGTATNEKLFS. Here the CDR3 DNA reads TGTGCCAGCAGTTACTCCGGGACAGCAACTAATGAAAAACTGTTTTCT.

This clonotype was seen a handful of times. The rearrangement links TRBV16 to TRBJ1-1; the D gene is possibly TRBD1 (5 bases). The germline CDR1 and CDR2 sequences are KGHSY and FQNENV. The ends were cut back, 5 bases at V and 5 bases at J, with 15 bases in the middle. This CDR3 comprises 14 residues. In DNA, the CDR3 is TGTGCCAGCAGCTTACAGGTTCAGTCGACTGAAGCTTTCTTT. Its protein product is CASSLQVQSTEAFF.

About this clonotype itself: Relative to the germline gene, one junction end is altered; a read error may explain this. CDR3 coding DNA: TGTGCTAGCAGCCCAGTGGGGGTCGAGACCCAGTACTTC. As protein: CASSPVGVETQYF. This sequence joins TRBV7-7 and TRBJ2-5; D is tentatively TRBD1 or TRBD2 (5 bases each). Per germline, CDR1 SSHAT and CDR2 FNYEAQ (reference sequence). There are 13 residues in the CDR3.

The V gene is TRBV5-1, the J gene TRBJ2-7, with 9 bases that match TRBD1. The CDR3 length is 18 residues. The germline V gene encodes CDR1 SGHRS and CDR2 YFSETQ. Trimming cost V 2 bases and J 0 bases; bases outside gene matches: 12. This chain's CDR3 is CASSFQQGALSSSYEQYF. In DNA, the CDR3 is TGCGCCAGCAGCTTCCAACAGGGGGCGCTGAGTAGCTCCTACGAGCAGTACTTC.

This clonotype was counted between two and nine times. This sequence joins TRBV5-1 and TRBJ2-5; 8 bases line up with TRBD2. This CDR3 spans 14 amino acids. V was clipped by 5 bases and J by 7 bases; unmatched bases: 10. Per the germline V gene, CDR1 is SGHRS and CDR2 is YFSETQ. CDR3 sequence: CASRGLVGFGTQYF. The CDR3 region has the DNA TGCGCCAGCAGGGGACTAGTGGGATTCGGGACCCAGTACTTC.

CDR3 sequence: CSASLRGSSFEQYF. Written as DNA, the CDR3 is TGCAGTGCTAGTCTCCGCGGGAGTTCGTTCGAGCAGTACTTC. The chain carries TRBV20-1 and TRBJ2-7; 7 bases match TRBD2. The CDR3 loop spans 14 amino acids. V lost 3 bases and J lost 6; bases outside the gene matches: 11. Per germline, CDR1 DFQATT and CDR2 SNEGSKA (reference sequence).

Comments on this clonotype: At one end, the junction sequence differs from germline, possibly due to a read error. The V gene is TRBV10-3, the J gene TRBJ1-4; D is ambiguous. CDR1 is ENHRY, CDR2 SYGVKD, per germline. There are 15 residues in the CDR3. DNA of the CDR3: TGTGCCATCAGTGAGTACGCGGCAACTGATGAAAAACTGTTTTTT. It yields the protein CAISEYAATDEKLFF.

This clonotype was picked up a small number of times. The chain combines TRBV10-3 with TRBJ1-4, with D perhaps TRBD1 (6 bases). Germline lookup yields CDR1 ENHRY and CDR2 SYGVKD. This CDR3 contains 17 residues. With 0 bases removed from V and 2 bases from J, the gap between germline ends came to 13 bases. DNA for the CDR3: TGTGCCATCAGTGAGTCGGGTTTTCAGGGGACTAATGAAAAACTGTTTTTT. Residues: CAISESGFQGTNEKLFF.

This clonotype was observed a few times. This chain links TRBV3-1 with TRBJ2-5; D ambiguous. The tail of the sequence fits TRBJ2-1 better, so the J call may be wrong. The CDR3 sequence is 13 residues long. Germline V CDR1 and CDR2: LGHDT, YNNKEL (reference sequence). The CDR3 DNA reads TGTGCCAGCAGCCAAGACAGGCATTCCGAGCAGTTCTTC. Its translation is CASSQDRHSEQFF.

The CDR3, as DNA: TGCAGCGTTGAGGAGCCGGGACCCCAATGGGATGAGCAGTTCTTC. Translated, it gives CSVEEPGPQWDEQFF. The chain uses TRBV29-1 and TRBJ2-1; either TRBD1 or TRBD2 may fit D (5 bases each). V was clipped by 3 bases and J by 8 bases, with 20 bases between them. The CDR3 runs to 15 residues. Germline values: CDR1 SQVTM, CDR2 ANQGSEA.

This clonotype was seen more than once but under ten times. The chain joins TRBV11-2 to TRBJ1-1, with 7 bases that match TRBD1. Germline CDR1 is SGHAT and CDR2 is FQNNGV. This CDR3 region has 15 residues. Trimming took 5 bases from V and 3 from J; bases not matched to a gene: 9. The CDR3 here is CASSILGTVDTEAFF. The CDR3 nucleotides are TGTGCCAGCAGCATCCTGGGGACAGTGGACACTGAAGCTTTCTTT.